These T cell receptor beta chains were read from a single sample in a study of chemoradiotherapy in HPV16-positive cancers. Clones were sequenced by immunoSEQ multiplex PCR, and TCRdb holds only the in-frame ones, with some missing. In the table there are around 30,000 clones, about 90% of which are singletons. Here the sequenced sample was blood, taken from a patient who underwent chemoradiotherapy. Receptor source: a human donor with HPV-associated anogenital cancer. Both conserved end residues are trimmed from each CDR3. D genes are given only for firm matches. A row's size may be missing; if present it is once, few, many or a size class.

clone_size	d_call	v_call	cdr3_length	j_call	cdr3_aa
.	TRBD1	TRBV7-2	12	TRBJ2-5	ASSQTGGAETQY
.	.	TRBV6-4	9	TRBJ2-3	ASSEGYTQY
.	TRBD1	TRBV6-1	12	TRBJ1-4	ASSRDRSNEKLF
.	.	TRBV18	13	TRBJ1-3	ASSPASSSGNTIY
.	TRBD1	TRBV19	16	TRBJ1-2	ASSISGTGWDLNYGYT
.	.	TRBV28	14	TRBJ2-1	ASSPNTGAWGNEQF
.	TRBD2	TRBV2	12	TRBJ2-3	ASIAGSSTDTQY
.	.	TRBV5-8	11	TRBJ2-7	ASSSTGRYEQY
.	TRBD2	TRBV18	15	TRBJ2-7	ASSRKDGLAGANEQY
.	.	TRBV18	13	TRBJ1-2	ASSPPTGLNYGYT
.	TRBD2	TRBV6-1	16	TRBJ2-7	ASSEWTSEISSSYEQY
.	.	TRBV15	10	TRBJ1-4	ATSRDREKLF
.	TRBD1	TRBV7-9	14	TRBJ2-1	ASSPTTDRGWNEQF
.	.	TRBV29-1	11	TRBJ2-5	SVCYSNQETQY
.	TRBD1	TRBV5-4	12	TRBJ1-4	ASSFKGQNEKLF
.	.	TRBV4-1	10	TRBJ2-1	ASSDGFNEQF
.	TRBD1	TRBV13	15	TRBJ1-2	ASSSNLWDRGNYGYT
.	.	TRBV11-3	13	TRBJ2-3	ASSPTPLPTDTQY
few	.	TRBV4-2	14	TRBJ2-1	ASSQGSTSSYNEQF
medium-sized	.	TRBV11-2	12	TRBJ2-5	ASSAPGTQETQY
.	.	TRBV14	15	TRBJ1-2	ASSQDTPQGRLYGYT
once	.	TRBV28	14	TRBJ1-1	ASSFSVRLVNTEAF
.	.	TRBV2	11	TRBJ2-5	ASRGPPGETQY